What follows is one TCR beta chain and its context. This record belongs to a study of blood T cell repertoires in COVID-19. Study at large: From the United States, Italy and Spain came samples of acute and convalescent COVID-19.

The table came from immunoSEQ multiplex PCR; TCRdb's copy has only in-frame clones and leaves some out. The sample carries about 220,000 clones, roughly 80% recorded once. After removal of 1 base from V and 8 bases from J, the junction contained 6 bases not matched to a gene. The CDR3 extends over 15 amino acids. Germline-derived CDR1 and CDR2 are MNHEY and SVGAGI. Input material: peripheral blood. The TCR comes from a woman aged 40 to 55 with active or convalescent COVID-19. The gene calls are TRBV6-5 and TRBJ2-1; 9 bases map to TRBD2. The CDR3 DNA reads as TGTGCCAGCAGTTACTGGCGGGGGGGCCAGGATGAGCAGTTCTTC. It yields the protein CASSYWRGGQDEQFF.